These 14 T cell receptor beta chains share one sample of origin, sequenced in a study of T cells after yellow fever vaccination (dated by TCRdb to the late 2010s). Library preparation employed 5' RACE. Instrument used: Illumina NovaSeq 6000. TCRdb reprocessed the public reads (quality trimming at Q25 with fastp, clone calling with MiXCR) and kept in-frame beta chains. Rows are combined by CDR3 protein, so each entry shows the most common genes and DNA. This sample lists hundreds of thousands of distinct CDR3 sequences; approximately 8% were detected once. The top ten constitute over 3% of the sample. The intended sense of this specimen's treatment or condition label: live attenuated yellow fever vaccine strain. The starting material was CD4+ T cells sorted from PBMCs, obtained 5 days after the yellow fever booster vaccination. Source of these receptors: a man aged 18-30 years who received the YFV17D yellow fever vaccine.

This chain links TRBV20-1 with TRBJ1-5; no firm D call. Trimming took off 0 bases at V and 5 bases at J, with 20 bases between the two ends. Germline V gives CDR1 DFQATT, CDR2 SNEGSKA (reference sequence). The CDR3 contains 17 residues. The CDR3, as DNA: TGCAGTGCTAGAGACCCTCCGGAGAAGGCCCCCGATCAGCCCCAGCATTTT. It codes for CSARDPPEKAPDQPQHF.

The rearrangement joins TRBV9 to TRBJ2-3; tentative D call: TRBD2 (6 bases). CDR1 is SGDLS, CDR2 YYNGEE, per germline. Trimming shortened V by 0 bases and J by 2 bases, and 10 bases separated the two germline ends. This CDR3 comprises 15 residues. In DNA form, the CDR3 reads TGTGCCAGCAGCGTAGTGGGGGGTGACACAGATACGCAGTATTTT. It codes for CASSVVGGDTDTQYF. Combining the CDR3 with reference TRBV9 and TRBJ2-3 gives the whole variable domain DSGVTQTPKHLITATGQRVTLRCSPRSGDLSVYWYQQSLDQGLQFLIQYYNGEERAKGNILERFSAQQFPDLHSELNLSSLELGDSALYFCASSVVGGDTDTQYFGPGTRLTVL.

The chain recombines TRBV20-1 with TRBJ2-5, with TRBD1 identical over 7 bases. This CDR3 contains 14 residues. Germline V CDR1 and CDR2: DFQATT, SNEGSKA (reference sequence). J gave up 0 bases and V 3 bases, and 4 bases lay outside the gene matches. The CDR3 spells CSASSTGYQETQYF. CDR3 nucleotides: TGCAGTGCTAGTTCGACAGGGTACCAAGAGACCCAGTACTTC.

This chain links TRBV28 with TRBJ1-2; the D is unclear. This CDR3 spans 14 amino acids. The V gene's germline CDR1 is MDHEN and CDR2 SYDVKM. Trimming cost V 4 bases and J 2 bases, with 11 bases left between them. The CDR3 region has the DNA TGTGCCAGCAGTTCGTCCGGGATGAACTATGGCTACACCTTC. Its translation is CASSSSGMNYGYTF.

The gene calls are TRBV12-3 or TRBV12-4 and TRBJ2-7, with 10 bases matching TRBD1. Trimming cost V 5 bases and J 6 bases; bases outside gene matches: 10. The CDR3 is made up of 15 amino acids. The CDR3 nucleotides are TGTGCCAGCAGTCTTGGACAGGGGGGGATTGGCGAGCAGTACTTC. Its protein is CASSLGQGGIGEQYF.

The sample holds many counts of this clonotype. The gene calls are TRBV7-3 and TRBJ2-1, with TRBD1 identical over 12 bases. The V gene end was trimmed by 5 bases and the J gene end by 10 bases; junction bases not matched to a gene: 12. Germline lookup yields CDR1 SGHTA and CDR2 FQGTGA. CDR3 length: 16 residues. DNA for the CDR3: TGTGCCAGCAGCCCCATCCCGGGACAGGGGGCTCGGGAGCAGTTCTTC. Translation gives CASSPIPGQGAREQFF.

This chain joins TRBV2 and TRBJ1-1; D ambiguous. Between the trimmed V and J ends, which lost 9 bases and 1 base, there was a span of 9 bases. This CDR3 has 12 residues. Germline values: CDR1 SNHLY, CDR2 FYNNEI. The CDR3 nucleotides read TGTGCCAGTAGTCACGAGAACACTGAAGCTTTCTTT. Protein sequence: CASSHENTEAFF.

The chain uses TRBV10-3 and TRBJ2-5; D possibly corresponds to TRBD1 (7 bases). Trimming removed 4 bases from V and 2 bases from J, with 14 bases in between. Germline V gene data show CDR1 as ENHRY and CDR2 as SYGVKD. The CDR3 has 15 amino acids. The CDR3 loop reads CAISVGGTEQETQYF. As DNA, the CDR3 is TGTGCCATCAGTGTCGGAGGGACAGAGCAAGAGACCCAGTACTTC.

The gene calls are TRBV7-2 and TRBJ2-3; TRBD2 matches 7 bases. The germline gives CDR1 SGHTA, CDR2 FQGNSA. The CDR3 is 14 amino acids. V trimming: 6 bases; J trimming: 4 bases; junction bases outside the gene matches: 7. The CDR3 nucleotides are TGTGCCAGCAGAAGGACTAGTTCTGCAGATACGCAGTATTTT. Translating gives CASRRTSSADTQYF.

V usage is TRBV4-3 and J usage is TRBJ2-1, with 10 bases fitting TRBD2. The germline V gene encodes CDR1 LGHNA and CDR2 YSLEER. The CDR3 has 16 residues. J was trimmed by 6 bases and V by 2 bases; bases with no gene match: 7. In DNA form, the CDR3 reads TGCGCCAGCAGCCAAATGCAGCGGGGGGGCTCCAATGAGCAGTTCTTC. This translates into CASSQMQRGGSNEQFF.

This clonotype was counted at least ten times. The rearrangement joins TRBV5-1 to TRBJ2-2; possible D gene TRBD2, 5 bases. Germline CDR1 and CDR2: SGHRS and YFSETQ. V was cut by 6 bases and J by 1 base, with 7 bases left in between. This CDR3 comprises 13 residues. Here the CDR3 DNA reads TGCGCCAGCAAGGAGGAGAACACCGGGGAGCTGTTTTTT. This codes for CASKEENTGELFF.

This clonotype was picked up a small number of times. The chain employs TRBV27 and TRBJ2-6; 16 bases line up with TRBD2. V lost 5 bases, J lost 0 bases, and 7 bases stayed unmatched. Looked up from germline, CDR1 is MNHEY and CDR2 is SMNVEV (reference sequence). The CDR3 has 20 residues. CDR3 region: CASSTRGLAGGYSGANVLTF. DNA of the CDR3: TGTGCCAGCAGTACAAGGGGACTAGCGGGGGGGTACTCTGGGGCCAACGTCCTGACTTTC. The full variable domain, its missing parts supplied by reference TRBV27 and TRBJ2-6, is EAQVTQNPRYLITVTGKKLTVTCSQNMNHEYMSWYRQDPGLGLRQIYYSMNVEVTDKGDVPEGYKVSRKEKRNFPLILESPSPNQTSLYFCASSTRGLAGGYSGANVLTFGAGSRLTVL.

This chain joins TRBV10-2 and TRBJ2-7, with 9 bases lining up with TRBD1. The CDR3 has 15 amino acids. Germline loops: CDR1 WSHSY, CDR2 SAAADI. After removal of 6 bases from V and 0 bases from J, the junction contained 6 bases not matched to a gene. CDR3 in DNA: TGCGCCAGCAGAAAACAGGGGGCGGACTCCTACGAGCAGTACTTC. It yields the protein CASRKQGADSYEQYF.

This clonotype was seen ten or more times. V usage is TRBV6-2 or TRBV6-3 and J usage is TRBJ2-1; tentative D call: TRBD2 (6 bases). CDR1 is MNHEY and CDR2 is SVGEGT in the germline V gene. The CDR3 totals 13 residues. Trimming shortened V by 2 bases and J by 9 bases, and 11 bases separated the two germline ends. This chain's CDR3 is CASSYVGGSEQFF. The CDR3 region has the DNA TGTGCCAGCAGTTACGTGGGGGGTAGTGAGCAGTTCTTC.